The entry that follows covers one T cell receptor (beta chain) sequence. No antigen is known for it. This specimen comes from a study of cytomegalovirus exposure and HLA in healthy donors. Study results and limitations: After further analysis at a later stage, roughly 16,000 TCR beta sequences were associated with HLA alleles at 0.05 false discovery rate. Common viral pathogens (according to a later analysis) appeared linked to several of the most significant clusters. Listed as cytomegalovirus-associated were 150 or so TCR beta chains. Immune exposure data for these donors was limited to CMV serostatus.

The PCR contained 60 Vbeta and 13 Jbeta primers. Data came from immunoSEQ multiplex PCR; TCRdb stores just in-frame clones and leaves some out. In total, the table holds approximately 79,000 clones. The CDR3 has 16 amino acids. V lost 3 bases, J lost 7 bases, and 19 bases lay in between. Germline CDR1 and CDR2: MNHNS and SASEGT. The chain carries TRBV6-1 and TRBJ2-1; D possibly corresponds to TRBD2 (5 bases). The receptor was isolated from a boy between 10 and 17 years old in good health and CMV-seronegative. Sequencing was performed on PBMCs. In DNA form, the CDR3 reads TGTGCCAGCAGTGACGACCTCAGACTATCTGTGAATGAGCAGTTCTTC. It encodes CASSDDLRLSVNEQFF.